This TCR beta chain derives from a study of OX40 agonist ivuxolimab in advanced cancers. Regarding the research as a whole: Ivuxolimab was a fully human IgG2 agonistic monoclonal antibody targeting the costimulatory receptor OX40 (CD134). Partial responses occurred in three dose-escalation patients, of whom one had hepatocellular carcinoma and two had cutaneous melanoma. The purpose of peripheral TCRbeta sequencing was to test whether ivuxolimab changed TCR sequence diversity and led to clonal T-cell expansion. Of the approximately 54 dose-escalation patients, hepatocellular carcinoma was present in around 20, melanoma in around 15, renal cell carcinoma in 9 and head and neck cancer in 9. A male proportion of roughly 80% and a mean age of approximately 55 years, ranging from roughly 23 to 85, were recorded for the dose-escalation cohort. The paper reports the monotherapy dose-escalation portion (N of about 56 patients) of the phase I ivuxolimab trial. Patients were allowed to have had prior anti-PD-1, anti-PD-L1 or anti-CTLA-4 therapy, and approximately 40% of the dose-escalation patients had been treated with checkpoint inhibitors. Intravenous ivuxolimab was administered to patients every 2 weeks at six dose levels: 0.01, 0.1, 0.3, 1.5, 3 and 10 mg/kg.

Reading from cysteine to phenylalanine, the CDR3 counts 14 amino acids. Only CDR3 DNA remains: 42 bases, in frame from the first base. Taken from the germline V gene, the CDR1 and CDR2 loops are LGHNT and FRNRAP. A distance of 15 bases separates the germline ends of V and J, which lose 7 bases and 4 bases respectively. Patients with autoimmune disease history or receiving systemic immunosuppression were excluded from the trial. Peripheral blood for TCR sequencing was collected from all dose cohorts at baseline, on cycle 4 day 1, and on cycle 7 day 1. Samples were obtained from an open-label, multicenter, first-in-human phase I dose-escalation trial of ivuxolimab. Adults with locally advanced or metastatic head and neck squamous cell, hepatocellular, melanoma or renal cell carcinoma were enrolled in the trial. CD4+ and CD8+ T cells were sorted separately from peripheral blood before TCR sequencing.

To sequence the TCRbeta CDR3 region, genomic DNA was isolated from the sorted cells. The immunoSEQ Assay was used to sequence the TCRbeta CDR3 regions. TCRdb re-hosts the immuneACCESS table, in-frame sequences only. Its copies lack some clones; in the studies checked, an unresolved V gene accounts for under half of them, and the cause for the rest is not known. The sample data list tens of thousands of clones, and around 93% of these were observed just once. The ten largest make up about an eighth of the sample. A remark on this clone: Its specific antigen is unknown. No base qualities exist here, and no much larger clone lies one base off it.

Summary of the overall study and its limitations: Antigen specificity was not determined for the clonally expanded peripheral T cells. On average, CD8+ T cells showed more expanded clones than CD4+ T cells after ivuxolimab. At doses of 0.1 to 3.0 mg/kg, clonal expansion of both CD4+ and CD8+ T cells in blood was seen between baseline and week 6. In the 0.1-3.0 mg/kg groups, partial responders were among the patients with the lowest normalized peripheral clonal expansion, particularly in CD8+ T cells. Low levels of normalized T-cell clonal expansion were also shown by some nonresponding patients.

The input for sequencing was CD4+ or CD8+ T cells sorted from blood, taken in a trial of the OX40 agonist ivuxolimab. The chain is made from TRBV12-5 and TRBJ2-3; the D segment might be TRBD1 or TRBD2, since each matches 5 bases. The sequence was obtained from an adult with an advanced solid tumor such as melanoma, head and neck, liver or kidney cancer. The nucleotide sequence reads TGTGCTAGTGCTGGGACGTGGGCCCCAGATACGCAGTATTTT. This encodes CASAGTWAPDTQYF.